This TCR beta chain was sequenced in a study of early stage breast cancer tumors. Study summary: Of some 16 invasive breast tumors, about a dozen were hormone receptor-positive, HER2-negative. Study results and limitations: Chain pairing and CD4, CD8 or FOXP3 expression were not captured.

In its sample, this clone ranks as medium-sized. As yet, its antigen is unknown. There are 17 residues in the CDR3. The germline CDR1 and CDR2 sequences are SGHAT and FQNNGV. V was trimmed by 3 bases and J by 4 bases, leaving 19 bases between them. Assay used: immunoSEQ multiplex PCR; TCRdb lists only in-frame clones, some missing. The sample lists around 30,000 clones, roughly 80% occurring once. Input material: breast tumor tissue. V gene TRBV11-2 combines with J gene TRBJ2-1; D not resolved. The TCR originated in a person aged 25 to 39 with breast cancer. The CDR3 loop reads CASSFQPSTAIYNEQFF. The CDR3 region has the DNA TGTGCCAGCAGCTTCCAGCCTTCAACCGCTATATACAATGAGCAGTTCTTC.